Listed below are T cell receptor beta chains from one sample, sequenced in a study of T cells in Graves' hyperthyroidism and ophthalmopathy. TCRdb analysed the multiplex PCR reads with MiXCR anew, one entry per CDR3 protein. The repertoire has around 570,000 distinct CDR3 sequences, about 20% of them found once; the top ten carry about half. Specimen: blood. These receptors came from a man between 40 and 49 years old with Graves' ophthalmopathy. CDR3s leave out the opening cysteine and the closing phenylalanine or tryptophan. Each record gives: V gene, J gene, CDR3 protein.

TRBV5-1	TRBJ2-2	ASSLLRTANTGELF
TRBV12-3/TRBV12-4	TRBJ2-3	ASSSSGLAADTQY
TRBV27	TRBJ2-2	ASWPSGSTGELF
TRBV12-3/TRBV12-4	TRBJ2-2	ASMMRGGELF
TRBV6-5	TRBJ2-7	ASSYGGRGYEQY
TRBV3-1	TRBJ2-7	ASSQGGLGLYEQY
TRBV28	TRBJ1-1	ASSLTPSDFEAF
TRBV7-3	TRBJ2-1	ASSRRLAGGYNEQF
TRBV29-1	TRBJ2-7	SVDHAGEQY
TRBV28	TRBJ1-1	ASSFAGVENTEAF
TRBV7-6	TRBJ2-7	ASGGWGYEQY
TRBV2	TRBJ1-1	ASSLEGQWNTEAF
TRBV4-2	TRBJ2-5	ASSQGPGGGETQY
TRBV25-1	TRBJ2-1	ASRGLAVPEEQF
TRBV30	TRBJ2-7	AWSVRLYEQY
TRBV13	TRBJ2-7	ASSSAHHEQY
TRBV12-3/TRBV12-4	TRBJ1-5	ASSLGLGLGGNQPQH
TRBV27	TRBJ2-4	ASSFNRVGQNIQY
TRBV20-1	TRBJ2-2	SAPSGGPGTGELF
TRBV12-3/TRBV12-4	TRBJ1-1	ASSLGGWQAF
TRBV28	TRBJ2-5	ASSTPAGAVETQY
TRBV6-1	TRBJ1-5	ASSVRSNQPQH
TRBV20-1	TRBJ2-7	SVTVQDWNKEQY
TRBV14	TRBJ2-7	ASSPRDGYSYEQY
TRBV9	TRBJ1-2	ASSGRFPYGYT
TRBV6-1	TRBJ2-1	ASSELLVGFYNEQF